This passage covers 23 T cell receptor beta chains from one sample sequenced in a study of blood T cell repertoires in COVID-19. Using immunoSEQ multiplex PCR, the repertoire was profiled, and TCRdb retains in-frame clones only, with some absent. The repertoire consists of 200,000 to 250,000 clones, with about nine tenths occurring once and the leading ten covering about 0.79%. The sequencing sample was made of peripheral blood. The receptors come from a man aged 30-40 years with COVID-19, enrolled during active disease.

This chain joins TRBV6-4 and TRBJ1-5; D is unclear. The CDR3 is 13 amino acids. Trimming shortened V by 5 bases and J by 1 base, and 6 bases separated the two germline ends. Germline V CDR1 and CDR2: MRHNA, SNTAGT. The CDR3 DNA follows: TGTGCCAGCAGTCCCGGGAGCAATCAGCCCCAGCATTTT. Translating gives CASSPGSNQPQHF.

This chain connects TRBV11-2 to TRBJ2-1; D not certain. Germline lookup yields CDR1 SGHAT and CDR2 FQNNGV. This CDR3 comprises 12 residues. Between the trimmed V and J ends, which lost 3 bases and 7 bases, there was a span of 7 bases. The CDR3 DNA is TGTGCCAGCAGCTTTAGCACGAATGAGCAGTTCTTC. It translates to CASSFSTNEQFF.

The chain recombines TRBV25-1 with TRBJ2-5; D gene ambiguous. Germline CDR1 is MGHDK and CDR2 is SYGVNS. Trimming cost V 3 bases and J 0 bases, with 11 bases left between them. The CDR3 length is 15 residues. The DNA for the CDR3 is TGTGCCAGCAGTGAGCGGATCGGAAACCAAGAGACCCAGTACTTC. Its translation: CASSERIGNQETQYF. Using reference TRBV25-1 and TRBJ2-5 for the parts outside the CDR3, the full variable domain is EADIYQTPRYLVIGTGKKITLECSQTMGHDKMYWYQQDPGMELHLIHYSYGVNSTEKGDLSSESTVSRIRTEHFPLTLESARPSHTSQYLCASSERIGNQETQYFGPGTRLLVL.

This chain links TRBV7-6 with TRBJ1-4; TRBD1 is a possible D gene (6 bases). Germline loops: CDR1 SGHVS, CDR2 FNYEAQ. The V end was cut by 1 base, the J end by 7 bases, with 13 bases between. The CDR3 runs 15 residues. The CDR3 sequence: CASSLGQGPFEKLFF. The CDR3 bases are TGTGCCAGCAGCTTAGGTCAGGGGCCTTTTGAAAAACTGTTTTTT.

A single count supports this clone. The rearrangement links TRBV15 to TRBJ2-1, with 8 bases fitting TRBD1. This CDR3 spans 17 amino acids. Germline lookup yields CDR1 LNHNV and CDR2 YYDKDF (reference sequence). Trimming cost V 0 bases and J 3 bases; bases outside gene matches: 7. CDR3 DNA sequence: TGTGCCACCAGCAGAGATCTCCAGGGGGCGATCTACAATGAGCAGTTCTTC. Amino acids: CATSRDLQGAIYNEQFF.

This chain links TRBV11-2 with TRBJ1-2, with 7 bases identical to TRBD1. V was pared by 2 bases and J by 5 bases, with 5 bases of the junction left unmatched. Germline V gene lookup returns CDR1 SGHAT and CDR2 FQNNGV. The CDR3 extends over 14 amino acids. Written as DNA, the CDR3 is TGTGCCAGCAGCTTAAGCTTGGGACAGTATGGCTACACCTTC. Protein product: CASSLSLGQYGYTF.

The J gene is TRBJ1-1, the V gene TRBV19, with D possibly TRBD1 on 5 matching bases. V lost 5 bases and J lost 6, with 13 bases in between. The CDR3 covers 13 residues. Looked up from germline, CDR1 is LNHDA and CDR2 is SQIVND (reference sequence). In DNA, the CDR3 is TGTGCCAGTAGTGCCCCAGGGATGTCTGAAGCTTTCTTT. Encoded protein: CASSAPGMSEAFF.

The genes are TRBV27 and TRBJ1-3, with unresolved D. CDR1 is MNHEY, CDR2 SMNVEV, per germline (reference sequence). V gave up 8 bases and J gave up 4 bases, with 6 bases separating them. The CDR3 has 11 residues. DNA of the CDR3: TGTGCCAGCCAGTCGGGAAACACCATATATTTT. This gives the protein CASQSGNTIYF.

The chain is built from TRBV7-3 and TRBJ2-6, with a possible D match to TRBD1 (5 bases). V lost 6 bases to trimming and J lost 2 bases, with 8 bases between them. CDR3 size: 14 residues. CDR1 is SGHTA and CDR2 is FQGTGA in the germline V gene. CDR3 residues: CASSTGPGANVLTF. The CDR3 coding sequence is TGTGCCAGCAGTACAGGACCTGGGGCCAACGTCCTGACTTTC.

The chain is built from TRBV3-1 (or the pseudogene TRBV3-2) and TRBJ1-6; D is possibly TRBD1 (5 bases). This CDR3 has 19 residues. V shed 0 bases and J shed 3 bases, with 18 bases lying between them. CDR1 is LGHDT, CDR2 YNNKEL, per germline (reference sequence). CDR3 amino acids: CASSQDSSKGAVYNSPLHF. CDR3 DNA: TGTGCCAGCAGCCAAGATTCATCGAAAGGGGCGGTCTATAATTCACCCCTCCACTTT.

The J gene is TRBJ2-5, the V gene TRBV5-1, with 8 bases fitting TRBD2. This CDR3 region has 17 residues. Looked up from germline, CDR1 is SGHRS and CDR2 is YFSETQ. With 3 bases clipped from V and 5 bases from J, the junction kept 15 bases outside the gene matches. The CDR3, as DNA: TGCGCCAGCAGCTGGGACGAGGTGGGACTAGTTACCGAGACCCAGTACTTC. As protein: CASSWDEVGLVTETQYF.

J is TRBJ2-5 and V is TRBV5-4, with D possibly matching TRBD2 (7 bases). This CDR3 has 16 amino acids. Trimming took 1 base from V and 3 from J, leaving 16 bases between them. Germline CDR1 is SGHNT and CDR2 is YYREEE (reference sequence). CDR3 nucleotides: TGTGCCAGCAGCTTGCTGCCGGGGGGCGGCAAAGAGACCCAGTACTTC. This translates into CASSLLPGGGKETQYF.

This clone was seen only a few times. The chain is built from TRBV12-5 and TRBJ2-1; D not certain. Germline V gene lookup returns CDR1 LGHNT and CDR2 FRNRAP. The CDR3 runs to 15 residues. Trimming took off 7 bases at V and 3 bases at J, with 16 bases between the two ends. CDR3 region: CASEVSSFIYNEQFF. The CDR3 DNA reads as TGTGCTAGTGAAGTGTCCAGTTTTATCTACAATGAGCAGTTCTTC.

This sequence joins TRBV2 and TRBJ2-5; D perhaps matches TRBD2 (6 bases). Germline V lookup: CDR1 SNHLY, CDR2 FYNNEI. The V and J ends lost 6 bases and 0 bases respectively, with 11 bases between them. This CDR3 spans 14 amino acids. The DNA of the CDR3 is TGTGCCAGCAGAGGCCGGGACTACCAAGAGACCCAGTACTTC. Protein product: CASRGRDYQETQYF. The full variable domain, with the rest looked up from reference TRBV2 and TRBJ2-5, is EPEVTQTPSHQVTQMGQEVILRCVPISNHLYFYWYRQILGQKVEFLVSFYNNEISEKSEIFDDQFSVERPDGSNFTLKIRSTKLEDSAMYFCASRGRDYQETQYFGPGTRLLVL.

The chain couples TRBV12-3 or TRBV12-4 to TRBJ1-1, with unresolved D. V lost 8 bases to trimming and J lost 1 base, with 11 bases between them. This CDR3 is 13 amino acids long. The CDR3 is CASGRTANTEAFF. In nucleotides, the CDR3 is TGTGCCAGCGGCCGAACAGCGAACACTGAAGCTTTCTTT.

The chain is built from TRBV6-2 or TRBV6-3 and TRBJ2-5; 8 nucleotides agree with TRBD2. J gave up 4 bases and V 6 bases, and 10 bases lay outside the gene matches. This CDR3 comprises 15 residues. Germline V lookup: CDR1 MNHEY, CDR2 SVGEGT. CDR3 protein: CASSPPGGPRETQYF. CDR3 in DNA: TGTGCCAGCAGCCCCCCGGGGGGGCCGAGAGAGACCCAGTACTTC.

The chain combines TRBV6-1 with TRBJ1-1; 11 bases align to TRBD1. The CDR3 is 15 amino acids. V lost 2 bases, J lost 10 bases, and 9 bases stayed unmatched. Germline-derived CDR1 and CDR2 are MNHNS and SASEGT. In DNA, the CDR3 is TGTGCCAGCAGTGAATCGGGGACAGGGGGTTCGCCAGCTTTCTTT. It yields the protein CASSESGTGGSPAFF.

The rearrangement uses TRBV5-6 and TRBJ1-4; the D is unclear. The germline V and J ends were trimmed by 4 bases and 4 bases, with 14 bases remaining between them. CDR1 SGHDT and CDR2 YYEEEE come from the germline V gene. The CDR3 extends over 15 amino acids. The CDR3 protein is CASSPRSGNNEKLFF. CDR3 nucleotides: TGTGCCAGCAGCCCGAGAAGCGGAAATAATGAAAAACTGTTTTTT.

V is TRBV6-5 and J is TRBJ2-7, with a possible D match to TRBD1 (6 bases). The V gene's germline CDR1 is MNHEY and CDR2 SVGAGI. CDR3 length equals 14 residues. The germline V and J ends were trimmed by 5 bases and 2 bases, with 13 bases remaining between them. CDR3 amino acids: CASSTRGGPYEQYF. As DNA, the CDR3 is TGTGCCAGCAGTACCAGGGGTGGACCCTACGAGCAGTACTTC.

The chain uses TRBV18 and TRBJ1-1; D perhaps matches TRBD1 (6 bases). V lost 2 bases and J 3 bases, leaving 10 bases between the germline ends. Germline V gene sequence: CDR1 KGHSH, CDR2 LQKENI. This CDR3 comprises 14 residues. The CDR3 loop is CASSPSAGDTEAFF. The CDR3 nucleotides are TGTGCCAGCTCACCAAGTGCAGGGGACACTGAAGCTTTCTTT.

The rearrangement links TRBV9 to TRBJ1-5; 11 nucleotides line up with TRBD1. The V and J ends lost 2 bases and 2 bases, in that order; junction bases with no gene match: 6. Germline loops: CDR1 SGDLS, CDR2 YYNGEE. This CDR3 contains 17 residues. The CDR3 reads CASSVGQGAGGNQPQHF. The CDR3 DNA sequence: TGTGCCAGCAGCGTCGGACAGGGGGCTGGGGGCAATCAGCCCCAGCATTTT.

The rearrangement links TRBV4-2 to TRBJ1-2; no firm D call. This CDR3 is 13 amino acids long. CDR1 LGHNA and CDR2 YNFKEQ come from the germline V gene. The germline V and J ends were trimmed by 0 bases and 10 bases, with 12 bases remaining between them. The CDR3 DNA sequence: TGTGCCAGCAGCCAAGAGTATTCCGGTCCCTACACCTTC. This gives the protein CASSQEYSGPYTF.

The chain uses TRBV23-1 and TRBJ2-3; TRBD2 is a possible D gene (6 bases). TRBV23-1 is classed as an ORF, of uncertain function. V was cut by 2 bases and J by 2 bases, with 14 bases left in between. This CDR3 contains 16 residues. The CDR3 region has the DNA TGCGCCAGCAGTCAAGTGGCGGGGTGCGACACAGATACGCAGTATTTT. Translated, it gives CASSQVAGCDTDTQYF.